Reported below is one TCR beta chain. Its antigen remains unknown. This entry comes from a study of shared clonotypes between healthy human individuals. Study-wide results and limits: Only blood underwent sampling, and tissue repertoires likely differ.

CDR1 SGHDT and CDR2 YYEEEE come from the germline V gene. Trimming pared 5 bases from V and 3 bases from J, leaving 15 bases between. This CDR3 has 14 residues. Splitting of each subset's genomic DNA was done evenly across several immunoSEQ plates. In the original workflow: ImmunoSEQ output held junction-only sequences without quality scores, so filtering differed. Sequencing used immunoSEQ multiplex PCR; TCRdb keeps in-frame clones, though not all of them. D and trimming were read from the DNA, whereas the V and J calls and clone size are those reported in that table. The table shows roughly 490,000 clones, with around 80% occurring only once. The donors, healthy adults who were HIV-negative, had experienced no recent acute infections or vaccinations.

The rearrangement uses TRBV5-6 and TRBJ2-7, with a weak D call TRBD1 (6 bases). The TCR comes from a middle-aged woman in good health. Some clones in this sample may be carry-over from other donors' samples. The sequenced sample was PBMCs. The CDR3 DNA follows: TGTGCCAGCAGTAACCCGGGACACGACTACGAGCAGTACTTC. Its translation is CASSNPGHDYEQYF. Looking up the rest from reference TRBV5-6 and TRBJ2-7 gives the full variable domain: DAGVTQSPTHLIKTRGQQVTLRCSPKSGHDTVSWYQQALGQGPQFIFQYYEEEERQRGNFPDRFSGHQFPNYSSELNVNALLLGDSALYLCASSNPGHDYEQYFGPGTRLTVT.